These T cell receptor beta chains were read from a single sample in a study of T cells in Graves' hyperthyroidism and ophthalmopathy. In TCRdb, the multiplex PCR reads were re-called with MiXCR into one record per CDR3 protein. The table shows about 160,000 distinct CDR3 sequences, with over 8% occurring only once. Sequences were obtained from blood. The receptors derive from a woman between 18 and 30 years old with Graves' hyperthyroidism that later progressed to Graves' ophthalmopathy. Each CDR3 is given with its conserved first and last residue. A D gene is named only where the DNA matches it firmly. Size values are once, few and many counts, or a class for expanded clones, and some rows have none.

cdr3_aa,cdr3_nt,clone_size,v_call,cdr3_length,d_call,j_call
CASSSGYSPLHF,TGTGCCAGCAGCTCAGGGTATTCACCCCTCCACTTT,many,TRBV11-2,12,NA,TRBJ1-6
CASSPFNTVSSYEQYF,TGTGCCAGTAGTCCTTTCAACACTGTTAGCTCCTACGAGCAGTACTTC,many,TRBV19,16,NA,TRBJ2-7
CASSLQSGELFF,TGTGCCAGTAGCCTCCAATCCGGGGAGCTGTTTTTT,NA,TRBV19,12,NA,TRBJ2-2
CAISPKGSEQFF,TGTGCCATCAGTCCAAAGGGGAGTGAGCAGTTCTTC,many,TRBV10-3,12,NA,TRBJ2-1
CASSYSSTGSYGYTF,TGTGCCAGCAGTTACTCGTCCACAGGGTCCTATGGCTACACCTTC,many,TRBV6-5,15,NA,TRBJ1-2
CSASGEQETQYF,TGCAGTGCTAGCGGGGAACAAGAGACCCAGTACTTC,many,TRBV20-1,12,NA,TRBJ2-5
CSASLGTTLHF,TGCAGTGCGAGCCTCGGGACAACCCTCCACTTT,few,TRBV20-1,11,NA,TRBJ1-6
CATERLTRREAFF,TGTGCCACCGAGCGCCTCACACGGCGTGAAGCTTTCTTT,many,TRBV13,13,NA,TRBJ1-1
CASSLGDGADQPQHF,TGCGCCAGCAGCTTGGGGGACGGTGCAGATCAGCCCCAGCATTTT,many,TRBV5-1,15,NA,TRBJ1-5
CASSTLRDRGHTEAFF,TGCGCCAGCAGCACCCTCCGGGACAGGGGGCATACTGAAGCTTTCTTT,many,TRBV5-1,16,TRBD1,TRBJ1-1
CASSIGKGRGTDTQYF,TGTGCCAGTAGTATTGGCAAGGGAAGGGGCACAGATACGCAGTATTTT,many,TRBV19,16,NA,TRBJ2-3
CASSPRASVAETQYF,TGTGCCAGCAGCCCCCGCGCCTCGGTTGCGGAGACCCAGTACTTC,medium-sized,TRBV27,15,NA,TRBJ2-5
CASSLQVGGNTEAFF,TGTGCCAGCAGCCTCCAGGTCGGGGGGAACACTGAAGCTTTCTTT,many,TRBV9,15,NA,TRBJ1-1
CASSVLSGTPGSQYF,TGTGCCAGCAGTGTACTTAGTGGGACCCCAGGGTCGCAGTATTTT,many,TRBV2,15,NA,TRBJ2-3
CASSPDRARIYRYTF,TGCGCCAGCAGCCCCGACAGGGCGAGGATCTATCGCTACACCTTC,NA,TRBV5-1,15,TRBD1,TRBJ1-2
CASSLDPDGELFF,TGTGCCAGCAGCTTGGATCCCGACGGGGAGCTGTTTTTT,NA,TRBV5-4,13,NA,TRBJ2-2
CAWSVVAGRQETQYF,TGTGCCTGGAGTGTAGTGGCTGGGCGTCAAGAGACCCAGTACTTC,many,TRBV30,15,NA,TRBJ2-5
CRGEGATASGRPTYNEQFF,TGCAGGGGGGAGGGGGCAACGGCTAGCGGGAGGCCCACCTACAATGAGCAGTTCTTC,many,TRBV29-1,19,TRBD2,TRBJ2-1
CASILDRETQYF,TGTGCCAGCATCTTAGATAGGGAGACCCAGTACTTC,NA,TRBV11-2,12,NA,TRBJ2-5
CASARDGNEKLFF,TGTGCCAGCGCCCGGGACGGGAATGAAAAACTGTTTTTT,many,TRBV27,13,NA,TRBJ1-4
CASSPPGSGNEQFF,TGTGCCAGCAGCCCACCCGGGAGCGGCAATGAGCAGTTCTTC,many,TRBV7-3,14,NA,TRBJ2-1
CATIPRDWETSHSYNSPLHF,TGTGCCACCATCCCTAGGGACTGGGAAACTTCACACTCCTATAATTCACCCCTCCACTTT,many,TRBV28,20,NA,TRBJ1-6
CASSQDRDRGRNNEQFF,TGCGCCAGCAGCCAAGATAGGGACAGGGGAAGGAACAATGAGCAGTTCTTC,few,TRBV4-1,17,TRBD1,TRBJ2-1
CASSPGGWDYGYTF,TGTGCCAGCAGCCCGGGGGGTTGGGACTATGGCTACACCTTC,NA,TRBV6-1,14,NA,TRBJ1-2
CASSYRGGYSPLHF,TGTGCCAGCAGTTATCGGGGGGGCTATTCACCCCTCCACTTT,many,TRBV6-1,14,NA,TRBJ1-6
CASSEFYRDSPGNTIYF,TGTGCCAGCAGTGAATTCTACCGAGATTCCCCTGGAAACACCATATATTTT,many,TRBV2,17,NA,TRBJ1-3
CASTRARYEVNTEAFF,TGTGCCAGTACTAGAGCTCGCTACGAAGTGAACACTGAAGCTTTCTTT,many,TRBV19,16,NA,TRBJ1-1
CSARDSIPLFSGAYEQYF,TGCAGTGCTAGAGACTCAATCCCCCTGTTTAGCGGGGCCTACGAGCAGTACTTC,many,TRBV20-1,18,TRBD2,TRBJ2-7
CASRRGANTDTQYF,TGTGCCAGCAGGCGCGGGGCGAACACAGATACGCAGTATTTT,few,TRBV28,14,NA,TRBJ2-3
CASSPTGFGEQYF,TGTGCCAGCAGCCCGACCGGGTTTGGCGAGCAGTACTTC,NA,TRBV14,13,NA,TRBJ2-7
CAWSVQAMNTEAFF,TGTGCCTGGAGTGTACAGGCGATGAACACTGAAGCTTTCTTT,many,TRBV30,14,NA,TRBJ1-1
CASSLISATDTQYF,TGTGCCAGCAGCTTAATATCTGCCACAGATACGCAGTATTTT,many,TRBV7-6,14,NA,TRBJ2-3
CSATGTGSSYGYTF,TGCAGTGCTACAGGGACAGGCAGCAGCTATGGCTACACCTTC,many,TRBV20-1,14,TRBD1,TRBJ1-2
CASSETGETIHTEAFF,TGTGCCAGCAGTGAAACAGGGGAAACAATCCACACTGAAGCTTTCTTT,NA,TRBV25-1,16,TRBD1,TRBJ1-1
CASSPRSSGGYTDTQYF,TGTGCCAGCAGCCCTCGATCTAGCGGCGGCTACACAGATACGCAGTATTTT,NA,TRBV9,17,TRBD2,TRBJ2-3
CASSYSDRGYGYTF,TGTGCCAGCAGTTACTCCGACAGGGGATATGGCTACACCTTC,many,TRBV6-5,14,TRBD1,TRBJ1-2
CASTPPDRGKTEAFF,TGTGCCAGTACCCCACCGGACAGGGGAAAAACTGAAGCTTTCTTT,few,TRBV19,15,TRBD1,TRBJ1-1
CASSPRAANYGYTF,TGTGCCAGCTCACCGAGGGCGGCAAACTATGGCTACACCTTC,many,TRBV18,14,NA,TRBJ1-2
CASNPAGGPRETQYF,TGTGCCAGCAACCCAGCGGGGGGGCCTCGGGAGACCCAGTACTTC,few,TRBV7-6,15,TRBD2,TRBJ2-5
CASRQEFGTDTQYF,TGCGCCAGCAGACAGGAGTTTGGCACAGATACGCAGTATTTT,NA,TRBV4-1,14,NA,TRBJ2-3
CATSDSLNNEQFF,TGTGCCACCAGTGACAGTTTAAACAATGAGCAGTTCTTC,NA,TRBV24-1,13,NA,TRBJ2-1
CAWSVQGDYTDTQYF,TGTGCCTGGAGTGTACAGGGCGATTACACAGATACGCAGTATTTT,many,TRBV30,15,NA,TRBJ2-3
CASSPPGQGGNQPQHF,TGTGCCAGCAGCCCTCCTGGACAGGGTGGTAATCAGCCCCAGCATTTT,many,TRBV7-9,16,TRBD1,TRBJ1-5
CASSLNPGQSSGANVLTF,TGCGCCAGCAGCCTCAATCCGGGACAAAGCTCTGGGGCCAACGTCCTGACTTTC,NA,TRBV4-1,18,NA,TRBJ2-6
CASSRPGTGTNQPQHF,TGTGCCAGCAGCCGACCCGGGACAGGAACCAATCAGCCCCAGCATTTT,many,TRBV6-1,16,TRBD1,TRBJ1-5
CASSPDRSPIETQYF,TGTGCCAGCAGTCCCGACAGGTCGCCAATAGAGACCCAGTACTTC,many,TRBV9,15,NA,TRBJ2-5
CASSRQGANTGELFF,TGTGCCAGCAGCCGTCAGGGGGCGAACACCGGGGAGCTGTTTTTT,many,TRBV7-3,15,TRBD1,TRBJ2-2
CASPPPGHTTNEKLFF,TGTGCCAGCCCACCCCCGGGCCATACAACTAATGAAAAACTGTTTTTT,few,TRBV6-1,16,NA,TRBJ1-4
CASSYVWENTGELFF,TGTGCCAGCAGTTACGTATGGGAGAACACCGGGGAGCTGTTTTTT,many,TRBV6-2/TRBV6-3,15,NA,TRBJ2-2
CASSLRRGGSYNEQFF,TGTGCCAGCAGTTTAAGGCGGGGGGGCTCCTACAATGAGCAGTTCTTC,many,TRBV27,16,TRBD2,TRBJ2-1
CASSLQLRYEQYF,TGTGCCAGCAGCCTCCAGCTTCGGTACGAGCAGTACTTC,many,TRBV3-1,13,NA,TRBJ2-7
CASSQKGQGGYNEQFF,TGTGCCAGCAGTCAGAAGGGACAGGGAGGGTACAATGAGCAGTTCTTC,many,TRBV27,16,TRBD1,TRBJ2-1
CASSRLPLRDREGGTEAFF,TGTGCCAGTAGTAGACTTCCGCTTAGGGACAGGGAAGGAGGCACTGAAGCTTTCTTT,many,TRBV19,19,TRBD1,TRBJ1-1
CASSLDGGALFF,TGTGCCAGCAGCCTCGACGGGGGTGCACTGTTTTTT,NA,TRBV9,12,NA,TRBJ1-4
CASSHPGQGVYEQYF,TGCGCCAGCAGCCACCCCGGACAGGGCGTCTACGAGCAGTACTTC,NA,TRBV4-1,15,TRBD1,TRBJ2-7